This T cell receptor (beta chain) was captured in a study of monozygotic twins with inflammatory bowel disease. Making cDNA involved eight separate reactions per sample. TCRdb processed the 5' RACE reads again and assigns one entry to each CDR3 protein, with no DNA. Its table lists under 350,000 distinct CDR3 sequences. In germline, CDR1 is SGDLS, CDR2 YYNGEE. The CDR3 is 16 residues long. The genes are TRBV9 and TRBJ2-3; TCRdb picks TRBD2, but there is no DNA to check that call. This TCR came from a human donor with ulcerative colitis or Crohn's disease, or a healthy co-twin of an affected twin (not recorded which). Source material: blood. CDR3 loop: CASSVGPTPSTDTQYF.